These 17 T cell receptor beta chains were sequenced from one sample in a study of T cell responses to AZD1222 COVID-19 vaccine. Assay: immunoSEQ multiplex PCR; the TCRdb copy retains only in-frame clones and omits some. The sample gives over 100,000 clones, more than 70% of which show up once; over 15% is in the top ten. The source material was peripheral blood, sampled on day 0 of AZD1222 vaccination. These receptors were collected from an adult in good health.

This chain connects TRBV11-2 to TRBJ1-6, with D perhaps matching TRBD1 (5 bases). The CDR3 has 18 residues. Per the germline V gene, CDR1 is SGHAT and CDR2 is FQNNGV. V lost 3 bases, J lost 7 bases, and 22 bases lay in between. The CDR3: CASSLSFRGSGGNSPLHF. DNA for the CDR3: TGTGCCAGCAGCTTGTCATTTAGGGGCAGCGGTGGAAATTCACCCCTCCACTTT.

V usage is TRBV5-1 and J usage is TRBJ2-1; 7 bases agree with TRBD2. V lost 0 bases and J lost 4; bases outside the gene matches: 10. Germline loops: CDR1 SGHRS, CDR2 YFSETQ. This CDR3 contains 17 residues. The CDR3 DNA reads as TGCGCCAGCAGCTTGGCCATGGCGGGGGAATCGTACAATGAGCAGTTCTTC. It translates to CASSLAMAGESYNEQFF.

The genes are TRBV7-9 and TRBJ2-2; 7 bases agree with TRBD1. CDR3 length: 15 residues. The germline gives CDR1 SEHNR, CDR2 FQNEAQ (reference sequence). The V and J ends lost 0 bases and 5 bases, in that order; junction bases with no gene match: 3. The CDR3 loop is CASSLAGQRTGELFF. The CDR3 region has the DNA TGTGCCAGCAGCTTAGCGGGACAGCGGACCGGGGAGCTGTTTTTT.

V usage is TRBV7-2 and J usage is TRBJ1-4, with D possibly TRBD1 on 6 matching bases. CDR1 and CDR2 (germline): SGHTA, FQGNSA. Trimming stripped 2 bases from V and 7 bases from J, with 14 bases between. This CDR3 comprises 15 residues. CDR3 DNA: TGTGCCAGCAGCTTAACCGGGACATTGGGTGAAAAACTGTTTTTT. Translated: CASSLTGTLGEKLFF. The whole variable domain, remainder taken from reference TRBV7-2 and TRBJ1-4, is GAGVSQSPSNKVTEKGKDVELRCDPISGHTALYWYRQSLGQGLEFLIYFQGNSAPDKSGLPSDRFSAERTGGSVSTLTIQRTQQEDSAVYLCASSLTGTLGEKLFFGSGTQLSVL.

The chain is built from TRBV12-3 or TRBV12-4 and TRBJ1-3; unclear D gene. The CDR3 is 11 amino acids. Trimming stripped 1 base from V and 9 bases from J, with 4 bases between. CDR3 in amino acids: CASSLEGTIYF. The CDR3 nucleotides are TGTGCCAGCAGTTTAGAGGGCACCATATATTTT.

V usage is TRBV3-1 (or the pseudogene TRBV3-2) and J usage is TRBJ1-6; D is unresolved. The CDR3 totals 14 residues. V shed 1 base and J shed 7 bases, with 8 bases lying between them. Germline values: CDR1 LGHDT, CDR2 YNNKEL (reference sequence). CDR3 region: CASSQVQTNSPLHF. Here the CDR3 DNA reads TGTGCCAGCAGCCAAGTACAGACGAATTCACCCCTCCACTTT.

V gene TRBV11-3 combines with J gene TRBJ1-1; D perhaps matches TRBD1 (5 bases). The V end lost 1 base, the J end lost 0 bases, and 9 bases lay between the germline ends. CDR3 length equals 15 residues. Germline CDR1 SGHNT, CDR2 YENEEA. CDR3 residues: CASSLGGRMNTEAFF. The CDR3 DNA reads as TGTGCCAGCAGCTTAGGGGGCAGAATGAACACTGAAGCTTTCTTT.

This clone has only one observation. The V gene is TRBV7-2, the J gene TRBJ1-3, with a possible D match to TRBD1 (6 bases). Germline values: CDR1 SGHTA, CDR2 FQGNSA. Trimming removed 2 bases at V and 0 bases at J, with 11 bases between. The CDR3 covers 16 residues. CDR3 in DNA: TGTGCCAGCAGCTTAAATAGGGGGTTCTCTGGAAACACCATATATTTT. It translates to CASSLNRGFSGNTIYF.

The chain has TRBV7-2 and TRBJ1-1; no reliable D call. Germline lookup yields CDR1 SGHTA and CDR2 FQGNSA. The CDR3 runs to 17 residues. Trimming shortened V by 3 bases and J by 1 base, and 18 bases separated the two germline ends. The CDR3 loop reads CASSFNRRSLGNTEAFF. In DNA, the CDR3 is TGTGCCAGCAGCTTTAACCGGCGGAGCTTAGGGAACACTGAAGCTTTCTTT.

V usage is TRBV27 and J usage is TRBJ2-3, with D tentatively TRBD1 (6 bases). CDR1 and CDR2 from the germline V gene are MNHEY and SMNVEV (reference sequence). The CDR3 is 16 amino acids. Trimming shortened V by 6 bases and J by 0 bases, and 16 bases separated the two germline ends. The CDR3 spells CASRLGGVASTDTQYF. CDR3 sequence (DNA): TGTGCCAGCAGGCTAGGGGGAGTAGCTAGCACAGATACGCAGTATTTT.

The chain employs TRBV12-3 or TRBV12-4 and TRBJ2-1; D unresolved. The CDR3 is made up of 13 amino acids. V shed 6 bases and J shed 9 bases, with 15 bases lying between them. The DNA for the CDR3 is TGTGCCAGCAGACCCGACCCGACGAGTGAGCAGTTCTTC. It specifies CASRPDPTSEQFF.

The J gene is TRBJ1-2, the V gene TRBV6-5; a weak D match, TRBD1 (6 bases). CDR3 size: 11 residues. CDR1 is MNHEY and CDR2 is SVGAGI in the germline V gene. The V gene lost 11 bases and the J gene lost 3 bases, with 10 bases spanning the gap. The CDR3 sequence is CASGVYYGYTF. For the CDR3, the DNA is TGTGCCTCAGGGGTATACTATGGCTACACCTTC.

J is TRBJ2-5 and V is TRBV28; D not certain. The CDR3 totals 14 residues. Trimming pared 5 bases from V and 4 bases from J, leaving 14 bases between. The germline V gene has CDR1 MDHEN and CDR2 SYDVKM. CDR3 region: CASSHSTFRETQYF. The CDR3 DNA is TGTGCCAGCAGTCATTCGACTTTCCGAGAGACCCAGTACTTC.

J is TRBJ2-2 and V is TRBV5-4; D may be TRBD2 (7 bases). Deletions cut 0 bases from V and 0 bases from J, with 12 bases between. The germline gives CDR1 SGHNT, CDR2 YYREEE (reference sequence). The CDR3 contains 17 residues. The CDR3 reads CASSLGGREPNTGELFF. In DNA, the CDR3 is TGTGCCAGCAGCTTGGGGGGGCGGGAGCCGAACACCGGGGAGCTGTTTTTT.

The V call is TRBV18, the J call TRBJ1-1, with D possibly being TRBD1 (6 bases). The CDR3 has 15 amino acids. Looked up from germline, CDR1 is KGHSH and CDR2 is LQKENI. Trimming stripped 2 bases from V and 2 bases from J, with 12 bases between. The CDR3: CASSPTGTSNTEAFF. The CDR3 DNA follows: TGTGCCAGCTCACCAACCGGGACATCCAACACTGAAGCTTTCTTT.

Written as DNA, the CDR3 is TGTGCCAGCAGCAGGACTAGTGGAAGGTATTTT. Amino acids: CASSRTSGRYF. This chain connects TRBV11-2 to TRBJ2-3; 7 bases line up with TRBD2. The CDR3 consists of 11 residues. Trimming took 5 bases from V and 14 from J; bases not matched to a gene: 7. Germline CDR1 reads SGHAT; CDR2 reads FQNNGV.

This clone was counted only a few times. The chain uses TRBV19 and TRBJ1-1; 7 bases are a match to TRBD1. Germline V gene data show CDR1 as LNHDA and CDR2 as SQIVND (reference sequence). The CDR3 has 13 residues. V dropped 8 bases and J dropped 1; count of bases not matched to a gene: 4. The chain's CDR3 is CASDRVPNTEAFF. CDR3 nucleotides: TGTGCCAGTGACAGGGTCCCGAACACTGAAGCTTTCTTT.